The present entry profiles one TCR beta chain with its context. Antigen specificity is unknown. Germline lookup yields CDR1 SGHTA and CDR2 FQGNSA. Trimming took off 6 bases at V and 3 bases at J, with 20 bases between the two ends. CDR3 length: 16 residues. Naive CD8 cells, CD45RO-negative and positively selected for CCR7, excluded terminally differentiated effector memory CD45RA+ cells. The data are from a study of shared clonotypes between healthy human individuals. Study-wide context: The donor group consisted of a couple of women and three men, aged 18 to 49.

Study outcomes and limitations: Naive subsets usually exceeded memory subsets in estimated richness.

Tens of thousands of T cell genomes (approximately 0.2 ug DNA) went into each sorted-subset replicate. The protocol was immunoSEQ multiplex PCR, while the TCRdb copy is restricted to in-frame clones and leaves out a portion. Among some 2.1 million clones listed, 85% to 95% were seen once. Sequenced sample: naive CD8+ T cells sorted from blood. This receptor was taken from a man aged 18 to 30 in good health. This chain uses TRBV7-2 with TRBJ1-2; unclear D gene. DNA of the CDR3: TGTGCCAGCAGTTCAGGATCAGCCCCCTTTTACTATGGCTACACCTTC. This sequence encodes CASSSGSAPFYYGYTF. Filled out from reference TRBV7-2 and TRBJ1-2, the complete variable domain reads GAGVSQSPSNKVTEKGKDVELRCDPISGHTALYWYRQSLGQGLEFLIYFQGNSAPDKSGLPSDRFSAERTGGSVSTLTIQRTQQEDSAVYLCASSSGSAPFYYGYTFGSGTRLTVV.